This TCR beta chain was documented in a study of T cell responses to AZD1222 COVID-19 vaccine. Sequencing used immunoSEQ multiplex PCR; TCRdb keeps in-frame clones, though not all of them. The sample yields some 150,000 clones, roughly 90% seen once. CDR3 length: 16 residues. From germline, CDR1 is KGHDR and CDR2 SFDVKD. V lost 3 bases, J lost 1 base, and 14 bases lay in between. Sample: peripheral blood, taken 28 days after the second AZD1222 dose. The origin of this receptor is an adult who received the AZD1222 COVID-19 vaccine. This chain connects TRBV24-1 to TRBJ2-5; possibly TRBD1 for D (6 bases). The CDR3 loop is CATSDGGQPVQETQYF. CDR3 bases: TGTGCCACCAGTGATGGAGGACAGCCTGTCCAAGAGACCCAGTACTTC.